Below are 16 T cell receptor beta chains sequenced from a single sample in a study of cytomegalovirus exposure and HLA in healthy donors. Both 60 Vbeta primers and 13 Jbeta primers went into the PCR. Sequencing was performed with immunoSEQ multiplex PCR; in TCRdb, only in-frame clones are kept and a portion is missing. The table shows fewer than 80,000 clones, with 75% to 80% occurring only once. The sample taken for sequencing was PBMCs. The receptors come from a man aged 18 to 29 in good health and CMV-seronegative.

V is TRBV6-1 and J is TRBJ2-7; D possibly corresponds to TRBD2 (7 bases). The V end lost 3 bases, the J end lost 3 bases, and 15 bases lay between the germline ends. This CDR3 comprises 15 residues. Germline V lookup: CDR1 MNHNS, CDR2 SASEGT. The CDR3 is CASSDRGAVDYEQYF. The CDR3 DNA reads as TGTGCCAGCAGTGATCGGGGGGCGGTGGACTACGAGCAGTACTTC.

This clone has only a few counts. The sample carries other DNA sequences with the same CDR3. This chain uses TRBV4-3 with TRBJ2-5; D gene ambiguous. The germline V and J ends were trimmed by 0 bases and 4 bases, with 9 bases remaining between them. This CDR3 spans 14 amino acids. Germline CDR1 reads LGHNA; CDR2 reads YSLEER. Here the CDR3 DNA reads TGCGCCAGCAGCCAAGATACCAGTCGAGAGACCCAGTACTTC. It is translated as CASSQDTSRETQYF.

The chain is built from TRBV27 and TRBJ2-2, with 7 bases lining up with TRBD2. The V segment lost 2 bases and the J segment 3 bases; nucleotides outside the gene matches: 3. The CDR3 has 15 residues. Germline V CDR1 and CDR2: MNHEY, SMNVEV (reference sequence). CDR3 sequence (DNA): TGTGCCAGCAGTTTAGCGGGGGATTACACCGGGGAGCTGTTTTTT. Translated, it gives CASSLAGDYTGELFF.

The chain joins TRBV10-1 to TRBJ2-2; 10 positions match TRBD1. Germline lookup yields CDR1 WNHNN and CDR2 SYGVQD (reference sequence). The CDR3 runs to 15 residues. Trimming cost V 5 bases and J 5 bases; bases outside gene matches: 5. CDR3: CASSRDRGVTGELFF. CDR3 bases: TGCGCCAGCAGTAGGGACAGGGGAGTAACCGGGGAGCTGTTTTTT.

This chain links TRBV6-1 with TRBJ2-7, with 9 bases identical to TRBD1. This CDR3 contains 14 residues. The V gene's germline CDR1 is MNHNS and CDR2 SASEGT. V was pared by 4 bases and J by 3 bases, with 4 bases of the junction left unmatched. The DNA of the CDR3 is TGTGCCAGCAGTGGATCGGGACAGGGCTACGAGCAGTACTTC. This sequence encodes CASSGSGQGYEQYF.

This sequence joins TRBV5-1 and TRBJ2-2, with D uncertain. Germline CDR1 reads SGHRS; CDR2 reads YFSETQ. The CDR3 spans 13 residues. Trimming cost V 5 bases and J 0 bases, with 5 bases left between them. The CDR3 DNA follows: TGCGCCAGCAGTTCTACGAACACCGGGGAGCTGTTTTTT. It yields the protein CASSSTNTGELFF.

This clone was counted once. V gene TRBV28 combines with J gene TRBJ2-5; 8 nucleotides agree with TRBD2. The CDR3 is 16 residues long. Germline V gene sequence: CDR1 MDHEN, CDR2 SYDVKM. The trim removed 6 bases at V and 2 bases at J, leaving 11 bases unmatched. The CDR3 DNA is TGTGCCAGCAGCCCAGCCGGGACTAGTTTACAAGAGACCCAGTACTTC. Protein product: CASSPAGTSLQETQYF.

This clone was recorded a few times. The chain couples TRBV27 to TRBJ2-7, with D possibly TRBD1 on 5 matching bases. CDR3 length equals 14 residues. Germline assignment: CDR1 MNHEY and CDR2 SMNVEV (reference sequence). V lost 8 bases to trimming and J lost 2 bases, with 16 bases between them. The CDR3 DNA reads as TGTGCCAGCCTGGGGCTCCGCAACACCTACGAGCAGTACGTC. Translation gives CASLGLRNTYEQYV.

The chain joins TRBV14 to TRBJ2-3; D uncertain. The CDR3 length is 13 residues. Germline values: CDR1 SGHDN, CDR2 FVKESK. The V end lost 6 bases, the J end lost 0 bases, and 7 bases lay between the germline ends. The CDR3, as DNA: TGTGCCAGCAGTACAGAGAGCACAGATACGCAGTATTTT. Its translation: CASSTESTDTQYF. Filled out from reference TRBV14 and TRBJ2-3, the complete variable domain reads EAGVTQFPSHSVIEKGQTVTLRCDPISGHDNLYWYRRVMGKEIKFLLHFVKESKQDESGMPNNRFLAERTGGTYSTLKVQPAELEDSGVYFCASSTESTDTQYFGPGTRLTVL.

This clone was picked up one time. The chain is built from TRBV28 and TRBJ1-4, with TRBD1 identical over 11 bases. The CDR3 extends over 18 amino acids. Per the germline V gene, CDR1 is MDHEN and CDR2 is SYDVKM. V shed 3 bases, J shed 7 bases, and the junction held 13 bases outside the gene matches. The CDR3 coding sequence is TGTGCCAGCAGTTTTGGGAGGGGGACAGGGGGGTCGAGTGAAAAACTGTTTTTT. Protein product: CASSFGRGTGGSSEKLFF.

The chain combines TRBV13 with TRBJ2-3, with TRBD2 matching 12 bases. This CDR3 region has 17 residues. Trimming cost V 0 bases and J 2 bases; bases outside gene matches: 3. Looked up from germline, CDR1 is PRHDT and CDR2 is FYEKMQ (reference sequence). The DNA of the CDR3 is TGTGCCAGCAGCTTAGGGACTAGCGGGGGATACACAGATACGCAGTATTTT. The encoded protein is CASSLGTSGGYTDTQYF.

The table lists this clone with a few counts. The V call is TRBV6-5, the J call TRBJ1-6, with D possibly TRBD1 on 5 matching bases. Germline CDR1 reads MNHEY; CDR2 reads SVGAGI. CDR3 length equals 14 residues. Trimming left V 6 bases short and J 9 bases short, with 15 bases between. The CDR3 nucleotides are TGTGCCAGCAGGGGAGGGGCAGGTAGTTCACCCCTCCACTTT. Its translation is CASRGGAGSSPLHF.

CDR3 sequence (DNA): TGCGCCAGCAGCCAAGATCAAACGCGTAACTATGGCTACACCTTC. This translates into CASSQDQTRNYGYTF. The V call is TRBV4-1, the J call TRBJ1-2; no clear D gene. The CDR3 loop spans 15 amino acids. The germline CDR1 and CDR2 sequences are MGHRA and YSYEKL. V lost 0 bases, J lost 1 base, and 9 bases lay in between.

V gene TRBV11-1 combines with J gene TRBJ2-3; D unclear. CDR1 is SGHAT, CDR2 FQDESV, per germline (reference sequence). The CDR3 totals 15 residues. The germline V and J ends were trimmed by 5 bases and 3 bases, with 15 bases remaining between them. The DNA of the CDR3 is TGTGCCAGCAGCCAAAGTCGTACAGTGACAGATACGCAGTATTTT. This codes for CASSQSRTVTDTQYF.

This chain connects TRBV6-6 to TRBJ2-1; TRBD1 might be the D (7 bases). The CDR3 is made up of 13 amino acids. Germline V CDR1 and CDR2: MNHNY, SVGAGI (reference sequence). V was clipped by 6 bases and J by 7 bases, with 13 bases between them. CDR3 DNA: TGTGCCAGCAGCAGGGGGGCCGGGAATGAGCAGTTCTTC. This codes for CASSRGAGNEQFF.

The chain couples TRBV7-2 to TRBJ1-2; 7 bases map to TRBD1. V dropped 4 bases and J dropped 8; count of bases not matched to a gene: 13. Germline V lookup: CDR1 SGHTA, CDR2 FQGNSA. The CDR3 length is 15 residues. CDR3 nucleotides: TGTGCCAGCAGCTACCTCCAAGACAGGGATCACGGCTACACCTTC. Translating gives CASSYLQDRDHGYTF.